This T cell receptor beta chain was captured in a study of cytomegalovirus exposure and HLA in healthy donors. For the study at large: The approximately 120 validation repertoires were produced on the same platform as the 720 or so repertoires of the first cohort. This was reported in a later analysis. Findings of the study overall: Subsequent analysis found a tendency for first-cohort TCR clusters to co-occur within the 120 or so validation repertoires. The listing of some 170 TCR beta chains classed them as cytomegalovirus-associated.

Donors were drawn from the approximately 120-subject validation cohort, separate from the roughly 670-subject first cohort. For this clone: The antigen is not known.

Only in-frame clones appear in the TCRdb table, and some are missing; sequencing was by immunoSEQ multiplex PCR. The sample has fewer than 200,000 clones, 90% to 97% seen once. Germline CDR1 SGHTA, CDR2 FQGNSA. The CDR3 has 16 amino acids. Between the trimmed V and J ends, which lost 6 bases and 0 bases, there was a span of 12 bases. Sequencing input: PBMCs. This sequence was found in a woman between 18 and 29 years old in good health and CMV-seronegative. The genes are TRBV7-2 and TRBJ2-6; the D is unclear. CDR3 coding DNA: TGTGCCAGCAGTCAGGCATACATCTCTGGGGCCAACGTCCTGACTTTC. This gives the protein CASSQAYISGANVLTF.